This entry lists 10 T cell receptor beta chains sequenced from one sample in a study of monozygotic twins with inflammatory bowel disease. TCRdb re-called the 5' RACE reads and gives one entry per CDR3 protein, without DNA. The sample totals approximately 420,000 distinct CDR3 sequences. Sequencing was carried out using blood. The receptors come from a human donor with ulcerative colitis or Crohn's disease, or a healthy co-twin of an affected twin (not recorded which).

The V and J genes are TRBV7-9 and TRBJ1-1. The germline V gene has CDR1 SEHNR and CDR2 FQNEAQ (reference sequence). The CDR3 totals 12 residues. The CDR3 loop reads CASSRGVFEAFF.

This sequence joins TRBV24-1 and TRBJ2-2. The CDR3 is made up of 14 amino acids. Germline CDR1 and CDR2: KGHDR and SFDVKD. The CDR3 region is CATSAVGNTGELFF.

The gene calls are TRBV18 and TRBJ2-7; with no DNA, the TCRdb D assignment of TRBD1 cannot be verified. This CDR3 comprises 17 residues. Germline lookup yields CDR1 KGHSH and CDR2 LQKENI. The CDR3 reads CASSAPGQGNQINEQYF.

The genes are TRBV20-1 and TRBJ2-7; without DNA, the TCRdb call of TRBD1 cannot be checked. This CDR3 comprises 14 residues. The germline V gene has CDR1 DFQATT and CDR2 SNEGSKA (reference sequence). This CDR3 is CSARGDRGLNEQYF.

The CDR3 here is CASSAGVPSEQYF. The chain carries TRBV25-1 and TRBJ2-7; TCRdb calls TRBD1, which cannot be checked without DNA. The CDR3 covers 13 residues. Germline CDR1 and CDR2: MGHDK and SYGVNS.

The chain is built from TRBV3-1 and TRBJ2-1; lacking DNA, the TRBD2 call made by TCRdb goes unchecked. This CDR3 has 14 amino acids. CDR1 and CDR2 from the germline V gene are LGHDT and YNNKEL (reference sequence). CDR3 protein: CATGGLAGNNEQFF.

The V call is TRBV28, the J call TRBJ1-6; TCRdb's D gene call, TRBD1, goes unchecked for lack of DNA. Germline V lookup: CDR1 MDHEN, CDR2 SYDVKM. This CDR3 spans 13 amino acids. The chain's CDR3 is CASTRQGSSPLHF. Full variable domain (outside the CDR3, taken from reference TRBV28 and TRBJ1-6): DVKVTQSSRYLVKRTGEKVFLECVQDMDHENMFWYRQDPGLGLRLIYFSYDVKMKEKGDIPEGYSVSREKKERFSLILESASTNQTSMYLCASTRQGSSPLHFGNGTRLTVT.

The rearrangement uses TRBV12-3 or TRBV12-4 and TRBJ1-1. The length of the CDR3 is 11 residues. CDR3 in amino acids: CASTRGREAFF.

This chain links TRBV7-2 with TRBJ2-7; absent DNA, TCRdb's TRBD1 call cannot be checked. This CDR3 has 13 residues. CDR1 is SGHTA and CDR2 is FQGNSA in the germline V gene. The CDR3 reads CASSLGQLRGQYF.

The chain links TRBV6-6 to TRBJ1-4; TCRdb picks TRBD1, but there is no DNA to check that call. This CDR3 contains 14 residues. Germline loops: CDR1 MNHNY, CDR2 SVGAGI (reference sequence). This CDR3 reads CASSLDRGLEKLFF.